A selection of T cell receptor beta chains follows, all from one sample in a study of blood T cell repertoires in COVID-19. Using immunoSEQ multiplex PCR, the repertoire was profiled, and TCRdb retains in-frame clones only, with some absent. The table lists over 300,000 clones, roughly 90% of them singletons. Sequencing was carried out using peripheral blood. The receptors shown here come from a young man who had recovered from COVID-19. The CDR3 runs from the conserved cysteine through the conserved F or W. The order of the fields is V gene, J gene, D gene, clone size, CDR3 protein, CDR3 DNA. The D gene is left open where the match is weak. Size is stated for part of the rows, as once, few or many counts, or as a class when the clone is expanded.

v_call: TRBV2; j_call: TRBJ1-4; d_call: TRBD1; clone_size: -; cdr3_aa: CASSETGGNEKLFF; cdr3_nt: TGTGCCAGCAGTGAGACAGGGGGTAATGAAAAACTGTTTTTT
v_call: TRBV5-1; j_call: TRBJ2-5; d_call: -; clone_size: once; cdr3_aa: CASRGQGPQETQYF; cdr3_nt: TGCGCCAGCAGGGGGCAGGGCCCCCAAGAGACCCAGTACTTC
v_call: TRBV12-3/TRBV12-4; j_call: TRBJ2-7; d_call: -; clone_size: -; cdr3_aa: CASSPTPRGEQYF; cdr3_nt: TGTGCCAGCAGTCCGACACCCAGGGGCGAGCAGTACTTC
v_call: TRBV19; j_call: TRBJ2-1; d_call: -; clone_size: -; cdr3_aa: CASSMLLRLHNEQFF; cdr3_nt: TGTGCCAGTAGTATGCTCCTACGTCTTCACAATGAGCAGTTCTTC
v_call: TRBV10-3; j_call: TRBJ2-5; d_call: -; clone_size: -; cdr3_aa: CAISDPRGGPFQETQYF; cdr3_nt: TGTGCCATCAGTGACCCGAGGGGGGGACCTTTCCAAGAGACCCAGTACTTC
v_call: TRBV19; j_call: TRBJ2-3; d_call: -; clone_size: -; cdr3_aa: CAIAQGRAADTQYF; cdr3_nt: TGTGCCATAGCCCAGGGGAGGGCGGCAGATACGCAGTATTTT
v_call: TRBV5-4; j_call: TRBJ2-3; d_call: TRBD2; clone_size: -; cdr3_aa: CASSLKRGGLTSTDTQYF; cdr3_nt: TGTGCCAGCAGCTTAAAGCGGGGGGGACTAACTAGCACAGATACGCAGTATTTT
v_call: TRBV19; j_call: TRBJ2-3; d_call: -; clone_size: -; cdr3_aa: CASSLLTGTDTQYF; cdr3_nt: TGTGCCAGTAGTCTTTTGACAGGCACAGATACGCAGTATTTT
v_call: TRBV3-1/TRBV3-2; j_call: TRBJ2-7; d_call: TRBD2; clone_size: -; cdr3_aa: CASRLSGSDEQYF; cdr3_nt: TGTGCCAGCAGACTTAGCGGGAGTGATGAGCAGTACTTC
v_call: TRBV6-6; j_call: TRBJ2-7; d_call: -; clone_size: -; cdr3_aa: CASSAPKQKTHEQYF; cdr3_nt: TGTGCCAGCAGCGCCCCAAAACAGAAAACACACGAGCAGTACTTC
v_call: TRBV19; j_call: TRBJ2-5; d_call: -; clone_size: -; cdr3_aa: CASSIITQETQYF; cdr3_nt: TGTGCCAGTAGTATAATAACTCAAGAGACCCAGTACTTC
v_call: TRBV27; j_call: TRBJ1-2; d_call: TRBD1; clone_size: -; cdr3_aa: CASSLSRGPNYGYTF; cdr3_nt: TGTGCCAGCAGTTTATCCAGGGGGCCTAACTATGGCTACACCTTC
v_call: TRBV4-1; j_call: TRBJ1-3; d_call: TRBD1; clone_size: -; cdr3_aa: CASSQDLGQSSGNTIYF; cdr3_nt: TGCGCCAGCAGCCAAGATCTGGGACAGAGCTCTGGAAACACCATATATTTT
v_call: TRBV6-5; j_call: TRBJ1-3; d_call: TRBD1; clone_size: -; cdr3_aa: CASSYGPGGSGNTIYF; cdr3_nt: TGTGCCAGCAGTTACGGCCCAGGGGGTTCTGGAAACACCATATATTTT
v_call: TRBV30; j_call: TRBJ2-7; d_call: TRBD1; clone_size: -; cdr3_aa: CAWSPGQLYEQYF; cdr3_nt: TGTGCCTGGAGTCCGGGACAGCTCTACGAGCAGTACTTC
v_call: TRBV5-6; j_call: TRBJ2-1; d_call: -; clone_size: -; cdr3_aa: CASSRGGREPYNEQFF; cdr3_nt: TGTGCCAGCAGCCGAGGAGGAAGGGAACCCTACAATGAGCAGTTCTTC
v_call: TRBV4-2; j_call: TRBJ2-1; d_call: TRBD2; clone_size: -; cdr3_aa: CASSQGALAGGRNEQFF; cdr3_nt: TGTGCCAGCAGCCAGGGGGCTCTAGCGGGAGGACGCAATGAGCAGTTCTTC
v_call: TRBV14; j_call: TRBJ2-3; d_call: TRBD2; clone_size: -; cdr3_aa: CASSPGGYTDTQYF; cdr3_nt: TGTGCCAGCAGCCCGGGGGGGTACACAGATACGCAGTATTTT
v_call: TRBV7-9; j_call: TRBJ2-7; d_call: -; clone_size: -; cdr3_aa: CASGPGTYEQYF; cdr3_nt: TGTGCCAGCGGTCCAGGGACCTACGAGCAGTACTTC
v_call: TRBV6-1; j_call: TRBJ1-5; d_call: -; clone_size: -; cdr3_aa: CASSEIDRFNQPQHF; cdr3_nt: TGTGCCAGCAGTGAAATCGACAGATTTAATCAGCCCCAGCATTTT
v_call: TRBV6-5; j_call: TRBJ2-7; d_call: TRBD1; clone_size: -; cdr3_aa: CASRTGQGGYEQYF; cdr3_nt: TGTGCCAGCAGAACGGGACAGGGAGGATACGAGCAGTACTTC
v_call: TRBV9; j_call: TRBJ1-2; d_call: TRBD1; clone_size: -; cdr3_aa: CASNVGTANYGYTF; cdr3_nt: TGTGCCAGCAATGTCGGGACAGCCAACTATGGCTACACCTTC
v_call: TRBV7-9; j_call: TRBJ2-7; d_call: -; clone_size: few; cdr3_aa: CASSLGSDEQYF; cdr3_nt: TGTGCCAGCAGCTTAGGGAGCGACGAGCAGTACTTC
v_call: TRBV23-1; j_call: TRBJ1-5; d_call: -; clone_size: -; cdr3_aa: CASSKASRRQPQHF; cdr3_nt: TGCGCCAGCAGTAAGGCCTCACGGAGGCAGCCCCAGCATTTT
v_call: TRBV12-5; j_call: TRBJ2-7; d_call: TRBD1; clone_size: once; cdr3_aa: CASGFDRGAEQYF; cdr3_nt: TGTGCTAGTGGTTTCGACAGGGGGGCAGAGCAGTACTTC
v_call: TRBV6-6; j_call: TRBJ1-2; d_call: -; clone_size: once; cdr3_aa: CASQGTRGAFGYTF; cdr3_nt: TGTGCCAGCCAGGGAACGCGGGGGGCATTTGGCTACACCTTC
v_call: TRBV3-1/TRBV3-2; j_call: TRBJ2-1; d_call: TRBD2; clone_size: -; cdr3_aa: CASSSWGGAEQFF; cdr3_nt: TGTGCCAGCAGCTCTTGGGGGGGTGCCGAGCAGTTCTTC
v_call: TRBV15; j_call: TRBJ1-2; d_call: -; clone_size: few; cdr3_aa: CATSRDIQGNYGYTF; cdr3_nt: TGTGCCACCAGCAGAGATATTCAGGGAAACTATGGCTACACCTTC
v_call: TRBV29-1; j_call: TRBJ1-4; d_call: TRBD1; clone_size: -; cdr3_aa: CSVAVTGLFEKLFF; cdr3_nt: TGCAGCGTTGCGGTGACAGGGTTATTTGAAAAACTGTTTTTT
v_call: TRBV10-1; j_call: TRBJ2-7; d_call: TRBD2; clone_size: -; cdr3_aa: CASSELGTSGTRGQYF; cdr3_nt: TGCGCCAGCAGTGAGTTGGGGACTAGCGGAACAAGAGGGCAGTACTTC
v_call: TRBV25-1; j_call: TRBJ2-3; d_call: -; clone_size: -; cdr3_aa: CASSEYRRMTSTDTQYF; cdr3_nt: TGTGCCAGCAGTGAGTATAGACGCATGACTAGCACAGATACGCAGTATTTT
v_call: TRBV18; j_call: TRBJ2-7; d_call: TRBD2; clone_size: -; cdr3_aa: CASSTSGGGEQYF; cdr3_nt: TGTGCCAGCTCGACTTCGGGGGGTGGCGAGCAGTACTTC
v_call: TRBV2; j_call: TRBJ2-7; d_call: -; clone_size: -; cdr3_aa: CASRADSYEQYF; cdr3_nt: TGTGCCAGCAGAGCCGACAGCTACGAGCAGTACTTC
v_call: TRBV3-1/TRBV3-2; j_call: TRBJ2-7; d_call: -; clone_size: -; cdr3_aa: CASSRFRDSYYEQYF; cdr3_nt: TGTGCCAGCAGCCGCTTCCGGGACTCCTACTACGAGCAGTACTTC
v_call: TRBV5-5; j_call: TRBJ2-7; d_call: TRBD1; clone_size: -; cdr3_aa: CASSSRDSSYEQYF; cdr3_nt: TGTGCCAGCAGCTCCCGGGACAGCTCCTACGAGCAGTACTTC
v_call: TRBV6-5; j_call: TRBJ2-1; d_call: TRBD2; clone_size: -; cdr3_aa: CASNPGGGSYNEQFF; cdr3_nt: TGTGCCAGCAACCCCGGGGGGGGATCCTACAATGAGCAGTTCTTC
v_call: TRBV27; j_call: TRBJ1-1; d_call: TRBD1; clone_size: once; cdr3_aa: CASSSLTGATEAFF; cdr3_nt: TGTGCCAGCAGTTCGTTGACAGGGGCGACTGAAGCTTTCTTT
v_call: TRBV6-2/TRBV6-3; j_call: TRBJ1-6; d_call: -; clone_size: -; cdr3_aa: CASSLEGYSPLHF; cdr3_nt: TGTGCCAGCAGTTTAGAGGGTTATTCACCCCTCCACTTT
v_call: TRBV6-4; j_call: TRBJ2-7; d_call: -; clone_size: once; cdr3_aa: CASSESQGSEQYF; cdr3_nt: TGTGCCAGCAGTGAATCTCAGGGTTCCGAGCAGTACTTC
v_call: TRBV19; j_call: TRBJ2-7; d_call: -; clone_size: -; cdr3_aa: CASSSRGNYEQYF; cdr3_nt: TGTGCCAGTAGTTCACGGGGAAACTACGAGCAGTACTTC
v_call: TRBV18; j_call: TRBJ2-1; d_call: -; clone_size: -; cdr3_aa: CASSPPGSTYNEQFF; cdr3_nt: TGTGCCAGCTCACCACCAGGGAGTACCTACAATGAGCAGTTCTTC
v_call: TRBV10-2; j_call: TRBJ2-1; d_call: -; clone_size: -; cdr3_aa: CASSEKGGRGTYNEQFF; cdr3_nt: TGCGCCAGCAGTGAGAAAGGGGGGCGGGGGACCTACAATGAGCAGTTCTTC